The 23 T cell receptor beta chains below were found in one sample sequenced in a study of cytomegalovirus exposure and HLA in healthy donors. A multiplex PCR was run with 60 Vbeta primers and 13 Jbeta primers. TCRdb's copy holds only in-frame clones and misses some; the assay was immunoSEQ multiplex PCR. Counted here are over 70,000 clones, 70% to 80% occurring once; the ten biggest clones make up about a fifth. Sequencing was done on a sample of PBMCs. The receptors originated from a man aged 25-45 years in good health and CMV-seropositive.

About this clone itself: This same CDR3 is encoded by further DNA sequences in the sample. The rearrangement joins TRBV4-3 to TRBJ2-7; TRBD1 matches 9 bases. The germline CDR1 and CDR2 sequences are LGHNA and YSLEER. The J segment lost 2 bases and the V segment lost 4 bases, leaving 3 bases of the junction unmatched. This CDR3 has 14 residues. The DNA for the CDR3 is TGCGCCAGCAGCCCCGGGACAGGGACCTACGAGCAGTACTTC. Its protein product is CASSPGTGTYEQYF.

The chain is built from TRBV15 and TRBJ1-4; D is ambiguous. Trimming pared 0 bases from V and 2 bases from J, leaving 7 bases between. Germline V gene sequence: CDR1 LNHNV, CDR2 YYDKDF (reference sequence). The CDR3 sequence is 15 residues long. As DNA, the CDR3 is TGTGCCACCAGCAGAGATGGTGGCACTAATGAAAAACTGTTTTTT. It translates to CATSRDGGTNEKLFF.

This sequence joins TRBV7-8 and TRBJ1-3, with TRBD1 matching over 8 bases. The CDR3 length is 16 residues. Per the germline V gene, CDR1 is SGHVS and CDR2 is FQNEAQ. V shed 1 base and J 4 bases; nucleotides not matched to a gene: 6. CDR3 bases: TGTGCCAGCAGCTTAGATTGGACAGGGAGGGGAAACACCATATATTTT. It specifies CASSLDWTGRGNTIYF. Supplemented by reference TRBV7-8 and TRBJ1-3, the full variable domain reads GAGVSQSPRYKVAKRGQDVALRCDPISGHVSLFWYQQALGQGPEFLTYFQNEAQLDKSGLPSDRFFAERPEGSVSTLKIQRTQQEDSAVYLCASSLDWTGRGNTIYFGEGSWLTVV.

Only a few counts were recorded for this clone. The rearrangement links TRBV5-1 to TRBJ2-5; D perhaps matches TRBD2 (5 bases). Trimming stripped 2 bases from V and 3 bases from J, with 8 bases between. CDR1 is SGHRS, CDR2 YFSETQ, per germline. This CDR3 is built from 13 residues. The CDR3 DNA sequence: TGCGCCAGCAGCTTTTCGAGGGAAGAGACCCAGTACTTC. It specifies CASSFSREETQYF.

The chain employs TRBV30 and TRBJ1-3; a possible D gene is TRBD1 (6 bases). The CDR3 extends over 15 amino acids. Trimming cost V 1 base and J 4 bases, with 14 bases left between them. The germline gives CDR1 GTSNPN, CDR2 SVGIG (reference sequence). CDR3 coding DNA: TGTGCCTGGAGTGGGGACATCGATGTGGGAAACACCATATATTTT. This codes for CAWSGDIDVGNTIYF.

The chain couples TRBV6-5 to TRBJ1-2; possible D gene TRBD1, 5 bases. Trimming stripped 2 bases from V and 8 bases from J, with 12 bases between. Germline lookup yields CDR1 MNHEY and CDR2 SVGAGI. CDR3 length: 13 residues. The CDR3 sequence is CASSYGIGVGYTF. Written as DNA, the CDR3 is TGTGCCAGCAGTTACGGCATAGGGGTGGGCTACACCTTC.

The chain couples TRBV2 to TRBJ1-6; TRBD1 aligns across 10 bases. In germline, CDR1 is SNHLY, CDR2 FYNNEI. J was trimmed by 5 bases and V by 8 bases; bases with no gene match: 6. The CDR3 has 15 amino acids. Written as DNA, the CDR3 is TGTGCCAGCCTCACGGGACAGGGGAATAATTCACCCCTCCACTTT. This sequence encodes CASLTGQGNNSPLHF.

This clone has just a few counts. This chain connects TRBV2 to TRBJ2-7, with D possibly being TRBD2 (5 bases). The CDR3 consists of 14 residues. Trimming stripped 6 bases from V and 3 bases from J, with 15 bases between. The germline gives CDR1 SNHLY, CDR2 FYNNEI. The CDR3 DNA reads TGTGCCAGCAGAGTAGATCGAGAGGGCTACGAGCAGTACTTC. This gives the protein CASRVDREGYEQYF.

This chain joins TRBV4-2 and TRBJ2-5, with 16 bases matching TRBD2. Germline lookup yields CDR1 LGHNA and CDR2 YNFKEQ. The CDR3 contains 19 residues. The V gene end was trimmed by 4 bases and the J gene end by 5 bases; junction bases not matched to a gene: 13. The CDR3 sequence: CASSRRGTSGGAFGETQYF. The DNA for the CDR3 is TGTGCCAGCAGCCGAAGAGGGACTAGCGGGGGGGCCTTTGGGGAGACCCAGTACTTC.

This clone was detected once. This chain links TRBV5-4 with TRBJ1-6; 7 bases align to TRBD1. There are 15 residues in the CDR3. Germline trimming cut 0 bases from V and 6 bases from J; bases unmatched to any gene: 3. CDR1 is SGHNT and CDR2 is YYREEE in the germline V gene (reference sequence). CDR3 sequence reads: CASSLEGAFNSPLHF. The CDR3 DNA follows: TGTGCCAGCAGCTTGGAGGGGGCATTTAATTCACCCCTCCACTTT. The full variable domain, rest sourced from reference TRBV5-4 and TRBJ1-6, is ETGVTQSPTHLIKTRGQQVTLRCSSQSGHNTVSWYQQALGQGPQFIFQYYREEENGRGNFPPRFSGLQFPNYSSELNVNALELDDSALYLCASSLEGAFNSPLHFGNGTRLTVT.

This clone is a singleton in its sample. The rearrangement uses TRBV5-1 and TRBJ1-1, with D uncertain. The V end lost 0 bases, the J end lost 3 bases, and 6 bases lay between the germline ends. CDR1 is SGHRS and CDR2 is YFSETQ in the germline V gene. This CDR3 region has 13 residues. The CDR3 coding sequence is TGCGCCAGCAGCTTGGAGGAGTACACTGAAGCTTTCTTT. It translates to CASSLEEYTEAFF.

The CDR3 sequence: CASSNRQGLAGELFF. For the CDR3, the DNA is TGTGCCAGCAGTAACCGACAGGGGTTGGCCGGGGAGCTGTTTTTT. The rearrangement uses TRBV5-4 and TRBJ2-2; 8 bases align to TRBD1. From germline, CDR1 is SGHNT and CDR2 YYREEE (reference sequence). The CDR3 is made up of 15 amino acids. Germline trimming cut 5 bases from V and 6 bases from J; bases unmatched to any gene: 9.

The chain has TRBV9 and TRBJ2-3; 11 bases line up with TRBD2. CDR1 SGDLS and CDR2 YYNGEE come from the germline V gene. This CDR3 is built from 17 residues. Trimming removed 0 bases from V and 6 bases from J; junction bases left unmatched: 9. The CDR3 loop reads CASSVETSGISKDTQYF. The CDR3, as DNA: TGTGCCAGCAGCGTAGAGACTAGCGGGATATCTAAGGATACGCAGTATTTT.

The chain joins TRBV4-1 to TRBJ2-5, with 7 bases that match TRBD2. J was trimmed by 2 bases and V by 2 bases; bases with no gene match: 5. This CDR3 comprises 15 residues. Per germline, CDR1 MGHRA and CDR2 YSYEKL. The CDR3 DNA reads TGCGCCAGCAGCCAACGACTAGCAGCTCAAGAGACCCAGTACTTC. Protein product: CASSQRLAAQETQYF.

This clone was counted a few times. The V and J genes are TRBV30 and TRBJ1-5; D gene unclear. V lost 0 bases and J 0 bases, leaving 15 bases between the germline ends. Germline CDR1 GTSNPN, CDR2 SVGIG (reference sequence). This CDR3 comprises 17 residues. The CDR3 here is CAWSVGGPLYSNQPQHF. DNA of the CDR3: TGTGCCTGGAGTGTAGGAGGGCCACTTTATAGCAATCAGCCCCAGCATTTT. The entire variable domain, with the rest obtained from reference TRBV30 and TRBJ1-5, is as follows: SQTIHQWPATLVQPVGSPLSLECTVEGTSNPNLYWYRQAAGRGLQLLFYSVGIGQISSEVPQNLSASRPQDRQFILSSKKLLLSDSGFYLCAWSVGGPLYSNQPQHFGDGTRLSIL.

V is TRBV7-2 and J is TRBJ2-3, with D unclear. Trimming took off 4 bases at V and 8 bases at J, with 16 bases between the two ends. Germline CDR1 is SGHTA and CDR2 is FQGNSA. The CDR3 contains 14 residues. The CDR3 DNA follows: TGTGCCAGCAGCTCCCGACCCGGCACGGGTACGCAGTATTTT. Its protein product is CASSSRPGTGTQYF.

This chain joins TRBV29-1 and TRBJ2-3; D may be TRBD2 (5 bases). V was trimmed by 3 bases and J by 4 bases, leaving 14 bases between them. There are 14 residues in the CDR3. In germline, CDR1 is SQVTM, CDR2 ANQGSEA. CDR3 loop: CSVDGMWVSDTQYF. The DNA for the CDR3 is TGCAGCGTTGACGGGATGTGGGTGTCAGATACGCAGTATTTT.

The chain carries TRBV6-5 and TRBJ1-2; D gene unclear. The V gene's germline CDR1 is MNHEY and CDR2 SVGAGI. The V and J ends lost 4 bases and 7 bases respectively, with 16 bases between them. The CDR3 sequence is 14 residues long. This chain's CDR3 is CASSSLDQRRGYTF. In DNA form, the CDR3 reads TGTGCCAGCAGTTCCCTAGACCAGCGTCGTGGCTACACCTTC.

The chain employs TRBV11-1 and TRBJ2-7, with D maybe TRBD1 (7 bases). The CDR3 runs to 14 residues. Germline assignment: CDR1 SGHAT and CDR2 FQDESV (reference sequence). V shed 5 bases and J shed 2 bases, with 13 bases lying between them. In DNA form, the CDR3 reads TGTGCCAGCAGCGCGGGGACAGTTGCCTACGAGCAGTACTTC. Its translation is CASSAGTVAYEQYF.

V usage is TRBV5-1 and J usage is TRBJ2-3; 8 positions match TRBD2. The ends lost 5 bases at V and 6 bases at J; junction bases unmatched: 8. This CDR3 comprises 14 residues. Germline loops: CDR1 SGHRS, CDR2 YFSETQ. CDR3 DNA: TGCGCCAGCAGTAAAGCGGGAGTGGCGGATACGCAGTATTTT. Translation gives CASSKAGVADTQYF. Supplemented by reference TRBV5-1 and TRBJ2-3, the full variable domain reads KAGVTQTPRYLIKTRGQQVTLSCSPISGHRSVSWYQQTPGQGLQFLFEYFSETQRNKGNFPGRFSGRQFSNSRSEMNVSTLELGDSALYLCASSKAGVADTQYFGPGTRLTVL.

This clone was detected only a few times. The chain recombines TRBV6-5 with TRBJ2-7, with no clear D. V lost 4 bases and J 7 bases, leaving 17 bases between the germline ends. This CDR3 has 14 amino acids. Per germline, CDR1 MNHEY and CDR2 SVGAGI. The CDR3 loop reads CASSSSGSLIEQYF. The CDR3 region has the DNA TGTGCCAGCAGTTCCTCCGGGTCCCTTATTGAGCAGTACTTC.

The chain employs TRBV5-1 and TRBJ1-1, with 10 positions matching TRBD1. The CDR3 runs 17 residues. Germline CDR1 is SGHRS and CDR2 is YFSETQ. J lost 3 bases, V lost 3 bases, and 11 bases had no gene match. CDR3 nucleotide sequence: TGCGCCAGCAGCTCTGACCCCCCGGGACAGGGGTACACTGAAGCTTTCTTT. It translates to CASSSDPPGQGYTEAFF.

The chain combines TRBV6-6 with TRBJ2-5; D not resolved. V was trimmed by 5 bases and J by 3 bases, leaving 10 bases between them. This CDR3 is built from 13 residues. CDR1 MNHNY and CDR2 SVGAGI come from the germline V gene (reference sequence). The CDR3 loop is CASSPRGEETQYF. The CDR3 nucleotides read TGTGCCAGCAGTCCCCGCGGAGAAGAGACCCAGTACTTC.